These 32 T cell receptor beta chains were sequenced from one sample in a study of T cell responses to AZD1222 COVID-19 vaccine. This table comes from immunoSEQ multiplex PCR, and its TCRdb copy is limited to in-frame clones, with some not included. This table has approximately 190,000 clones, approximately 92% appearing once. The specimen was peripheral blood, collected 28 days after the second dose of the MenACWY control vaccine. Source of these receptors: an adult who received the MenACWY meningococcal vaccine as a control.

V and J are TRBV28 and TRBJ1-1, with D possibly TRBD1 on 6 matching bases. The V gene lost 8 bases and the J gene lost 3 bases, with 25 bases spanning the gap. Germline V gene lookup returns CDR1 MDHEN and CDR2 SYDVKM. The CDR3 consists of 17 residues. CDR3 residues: CASRGAVLGGWDTEAFF. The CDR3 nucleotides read TGTGCCAGCCGGGGGGCCGTATTAGGTGGTTGGGACACTGAAGCTTTCTTT. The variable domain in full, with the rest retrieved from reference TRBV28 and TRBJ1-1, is DVKVTQSSRYLVKRTGEKVFLECVQDMDHENMFWYRQDPGLGLRLIYFSYDVKMKEKGDIPEGYSVSREKKERFSLILESASTNQTSMYLCASRGAVLGGWDTEAFFGQGTRLTVV.

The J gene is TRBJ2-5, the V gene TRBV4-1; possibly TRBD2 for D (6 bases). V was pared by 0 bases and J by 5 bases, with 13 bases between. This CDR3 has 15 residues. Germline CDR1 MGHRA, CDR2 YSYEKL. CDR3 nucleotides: TGCGCCAGCAGCCAAGATCCAGCGGGCAGGGAGACCCAGTACTTC. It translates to CASSQDPAGRETQYF.

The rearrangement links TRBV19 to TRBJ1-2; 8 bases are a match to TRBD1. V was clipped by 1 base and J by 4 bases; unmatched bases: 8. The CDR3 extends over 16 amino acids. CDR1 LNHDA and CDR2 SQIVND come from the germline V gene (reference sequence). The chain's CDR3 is CASSIGPTGVVYGYTF. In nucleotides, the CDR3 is TGTGCCAGTAGTATAGGCCCGACAGGGGTGGTCTATGGCTACACCTTC.

CDR3 region: CASSPNGHQHF. The CDR3 DNA follows: TGTGCCAGCAGTCCGAACGGCCACCAGCATTTT. This rearrangement joins TRBV28 to TRBJ1-5, with D hard to call. V was pared by 5 bases and J by 12 bases, with 11 bases between. The CDR3 is 11 amino acids. Germline assignment: CDR1 MDHEN and CDR2 SYDVKM. Together with reference TRBV28 and TRBJ1-5, the CDR3 gives the full variable domain: DVKVTQSSRYLVKRTGEKVFLECVQDMDHENMFWYRQDPGLGLRLIYFSYDVKMKEKGDIPEGYSVSREKKERFSLILESASTNQTSMYLCASSPNGHQHFGDGTRLSIL.

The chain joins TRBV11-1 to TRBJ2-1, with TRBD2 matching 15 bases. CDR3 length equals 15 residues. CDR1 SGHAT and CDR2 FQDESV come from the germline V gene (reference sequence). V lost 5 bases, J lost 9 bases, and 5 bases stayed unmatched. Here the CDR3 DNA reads TGTGCCAGCAGCCAGGGACTAGCGGGAGGACGTGAGCAGTTCTTC. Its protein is CASSQGLAGGREQFF.

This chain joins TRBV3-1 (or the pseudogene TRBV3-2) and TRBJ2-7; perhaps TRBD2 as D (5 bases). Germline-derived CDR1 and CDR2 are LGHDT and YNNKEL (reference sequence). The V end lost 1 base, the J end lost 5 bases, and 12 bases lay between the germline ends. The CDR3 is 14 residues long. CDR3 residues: CASSQVGLENEQYF. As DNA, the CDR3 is TGTGCCAGCAGCCAAGTTGGACTGGAGAACGAGCAGTACTTC.

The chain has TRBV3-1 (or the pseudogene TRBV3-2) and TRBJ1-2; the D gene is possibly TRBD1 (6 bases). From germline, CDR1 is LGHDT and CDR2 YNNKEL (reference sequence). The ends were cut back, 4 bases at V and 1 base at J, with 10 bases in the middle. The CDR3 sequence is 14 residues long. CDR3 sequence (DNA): TGTGCCAGCAGCCGGACAGAAAATAACTATGGCTACACCTTC. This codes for CASSRTENNYGYTF.

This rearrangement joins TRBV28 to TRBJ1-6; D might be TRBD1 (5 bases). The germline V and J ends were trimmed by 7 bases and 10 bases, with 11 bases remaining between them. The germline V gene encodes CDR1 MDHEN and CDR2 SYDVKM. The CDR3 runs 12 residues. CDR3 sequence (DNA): TGTGCCAGCAAGCCAGGGTACTCACCCCTCCACTTT. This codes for CASKPGYSPLHF. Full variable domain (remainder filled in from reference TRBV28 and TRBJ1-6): DVKVTQSSRYLVKRTGEKVFLECVQDMDHENMFWYRQDPGLGLRLIYFSYDVKMKEKGDIPEGYSVSREKKERFSLILESASTNQTSMYLCASKPGYSPLHFGNGTRLTVT.

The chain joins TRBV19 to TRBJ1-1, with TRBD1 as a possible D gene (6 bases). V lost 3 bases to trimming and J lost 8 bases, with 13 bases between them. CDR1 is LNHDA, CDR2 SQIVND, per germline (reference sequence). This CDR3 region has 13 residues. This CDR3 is CASSMIIDREAFF. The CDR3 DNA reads TGTGCCAGTAGTATGATAATCGACAGGGAAGCTTTCTTT. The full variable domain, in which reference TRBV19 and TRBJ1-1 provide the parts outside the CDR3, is DGGITQSPKYLFRKEGQNVTLSCEQNLNHDAMYWYRQDPGQGLRLIYYSQIVNDFQKGDIAEGYSVSREKKESFPLTVTSAQKNPTAFYLCASSMIIDREAFFGQGTRLTVV.

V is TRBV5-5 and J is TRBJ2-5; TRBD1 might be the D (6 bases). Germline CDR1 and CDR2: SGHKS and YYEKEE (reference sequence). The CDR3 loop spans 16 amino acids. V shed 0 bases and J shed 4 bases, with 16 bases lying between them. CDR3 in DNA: TGTGCCAGCAGCTTGGTATTTACAGGGAAGGGAGAGACCCAGTACTTC. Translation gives CASSLVFTGKGETQYF.

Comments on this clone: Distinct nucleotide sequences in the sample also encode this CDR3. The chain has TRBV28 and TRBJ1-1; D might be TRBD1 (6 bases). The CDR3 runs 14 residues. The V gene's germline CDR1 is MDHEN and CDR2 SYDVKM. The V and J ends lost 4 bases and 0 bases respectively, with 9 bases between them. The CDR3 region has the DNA TGTGCCAGCAGTTCTGGACAGCTGAACACTGAAGCTTTCTTT. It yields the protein CASSSGQLNTEAFF.

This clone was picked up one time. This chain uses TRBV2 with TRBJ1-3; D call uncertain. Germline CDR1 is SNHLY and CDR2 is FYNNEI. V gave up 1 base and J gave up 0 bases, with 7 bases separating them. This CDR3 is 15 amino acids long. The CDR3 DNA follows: TGTGCCAGCAGTGAAGACGGTAGCTCTGGAAACACCATATATTTT. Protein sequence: CASSEDGSSGNTIYF.

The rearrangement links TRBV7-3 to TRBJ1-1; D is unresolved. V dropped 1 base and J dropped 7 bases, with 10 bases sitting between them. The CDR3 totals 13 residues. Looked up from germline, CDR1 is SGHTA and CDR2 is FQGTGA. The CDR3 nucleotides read TGTGCCAGCAGCTTAAATACGGGGTTTGAAGCTTTCTTT. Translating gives CASSLNTGFEAFF.

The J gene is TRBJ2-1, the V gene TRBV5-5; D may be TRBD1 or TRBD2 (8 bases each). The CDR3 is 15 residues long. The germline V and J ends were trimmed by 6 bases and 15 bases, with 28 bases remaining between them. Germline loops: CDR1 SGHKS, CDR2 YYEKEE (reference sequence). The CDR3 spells CASNREGQALEPRFF. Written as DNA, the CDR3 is TGTGCCAGCAACCGGGAGGGACAGGCTTTGGAGCCCAGGTTCTTC.

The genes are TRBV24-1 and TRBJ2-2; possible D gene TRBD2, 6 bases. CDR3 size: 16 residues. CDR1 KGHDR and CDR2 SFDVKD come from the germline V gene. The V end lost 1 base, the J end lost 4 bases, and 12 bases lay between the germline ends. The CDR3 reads CATSDLYGRGTGELFF. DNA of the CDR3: TGTGCCACCAGTGATTTATACGGGAGAGGCACCGGGGAGCTGTTTTTT.

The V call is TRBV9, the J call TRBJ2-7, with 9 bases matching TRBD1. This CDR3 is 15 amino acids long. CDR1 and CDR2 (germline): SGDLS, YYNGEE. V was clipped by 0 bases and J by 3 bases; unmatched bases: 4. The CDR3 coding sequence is TGTGCCAGCAGCGTAGGGGGGGACAGGGTCTACGAGCAGTACTTC. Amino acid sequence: CASSVGGDRVYEQYF.

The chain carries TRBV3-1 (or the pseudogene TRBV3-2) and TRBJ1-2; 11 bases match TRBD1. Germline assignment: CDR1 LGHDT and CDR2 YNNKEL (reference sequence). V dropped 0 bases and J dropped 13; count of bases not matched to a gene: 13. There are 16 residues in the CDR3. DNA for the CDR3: TGTGCCAGCAGCCAAGACCTAGGGACAGGGGGTTTGGCAGGCACCTTC. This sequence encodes CASSQDLGTGGLAGTF.

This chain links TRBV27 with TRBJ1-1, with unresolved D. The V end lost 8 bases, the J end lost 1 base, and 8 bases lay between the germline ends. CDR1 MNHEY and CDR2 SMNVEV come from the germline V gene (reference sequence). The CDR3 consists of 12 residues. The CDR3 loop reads CASGRSNTEAFF. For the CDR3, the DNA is TGTGCCAGCGGCCGATCGAACACTGAAGCTTTCTTT.

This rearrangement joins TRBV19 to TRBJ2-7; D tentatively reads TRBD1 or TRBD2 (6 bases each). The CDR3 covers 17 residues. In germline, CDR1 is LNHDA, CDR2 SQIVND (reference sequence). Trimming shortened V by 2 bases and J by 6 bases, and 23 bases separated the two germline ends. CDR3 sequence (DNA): TGTGCCAGTAGTATAATCCCGGGAGAGGGGACACTCGTCGAGCAGTACTTC. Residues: CASSIIPGEGTLVEQYF.

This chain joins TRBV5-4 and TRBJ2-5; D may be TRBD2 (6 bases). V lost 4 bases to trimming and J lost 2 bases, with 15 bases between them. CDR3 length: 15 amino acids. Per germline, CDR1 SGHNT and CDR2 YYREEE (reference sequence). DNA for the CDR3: TGTGCCAGCAGCCGAAAGTCGGAGGGGCAAGAGACCCAGTACTTC. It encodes CASSRKSEGQETQYF.

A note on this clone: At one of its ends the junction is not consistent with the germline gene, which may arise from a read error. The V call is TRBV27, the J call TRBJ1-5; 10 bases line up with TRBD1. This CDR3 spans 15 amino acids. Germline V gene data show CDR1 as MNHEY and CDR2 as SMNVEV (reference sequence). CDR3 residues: CASRKGQGNNQPQHF. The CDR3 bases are TGTGCCAGCAGGAAGGGACAGGGGAATAATCAACCCCAGCATTTT.

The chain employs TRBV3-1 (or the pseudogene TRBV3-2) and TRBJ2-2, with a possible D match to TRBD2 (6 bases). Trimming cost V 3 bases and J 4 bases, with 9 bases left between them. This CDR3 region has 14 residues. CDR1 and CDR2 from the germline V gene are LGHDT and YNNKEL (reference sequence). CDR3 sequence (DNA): TGTGCCAGCAGCCAGGGACTTCTCACCGGGGAGCTGTTTTTT. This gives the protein CASSQGLLTGELFF.

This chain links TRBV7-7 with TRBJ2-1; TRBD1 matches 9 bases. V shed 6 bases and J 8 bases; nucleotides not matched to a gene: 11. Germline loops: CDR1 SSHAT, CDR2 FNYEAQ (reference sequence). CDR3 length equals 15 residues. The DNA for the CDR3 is TGTGCCAGCAGTCACCCGGGACAGGGTGTAGATGAGCAGTTCTTC. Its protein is CASSHPGQGVDEQFF. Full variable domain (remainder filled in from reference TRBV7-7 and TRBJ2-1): GAGVSQSPRYKVTKRGQDVTLRCDPISSHATLYWYQQALGQGPEFLTYFNYEAQPDKSGLPSDRFSAERPEGSISTLTIQRTEQRDSAMYRCASSHPGQGVDEQFFGPGTRLTVL.

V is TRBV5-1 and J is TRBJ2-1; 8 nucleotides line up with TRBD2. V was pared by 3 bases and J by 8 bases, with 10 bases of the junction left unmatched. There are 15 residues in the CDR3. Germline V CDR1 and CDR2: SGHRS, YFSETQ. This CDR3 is CASSSTGTSSHEQFF. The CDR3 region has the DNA TGCGCCAGCAGCTCAACCGGGACTAGTAGCCATGAGCAGTTCTTC.

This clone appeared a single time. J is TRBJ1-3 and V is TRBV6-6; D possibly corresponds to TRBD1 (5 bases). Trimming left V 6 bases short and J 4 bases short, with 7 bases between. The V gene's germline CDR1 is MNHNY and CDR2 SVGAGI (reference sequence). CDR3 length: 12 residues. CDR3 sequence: CASRGPGNTIYF. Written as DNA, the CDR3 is TGTGCCAGCAGGGGGCCGGGAAACACCATATATTTT.

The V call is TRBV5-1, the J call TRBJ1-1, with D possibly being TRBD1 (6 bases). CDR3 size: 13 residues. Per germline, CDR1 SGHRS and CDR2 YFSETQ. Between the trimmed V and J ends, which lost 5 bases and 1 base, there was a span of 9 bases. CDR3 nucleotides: TGCGCCAGCAGGGCGACAGGGAACACTGAAGCTTTCTTT. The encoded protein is CASRATGNTEAFF. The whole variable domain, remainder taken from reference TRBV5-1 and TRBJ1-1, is KAGVTQTPRYLIKTRGQQVTLSCSPISGHRSVSWYQQTPGQGLQFLFEYFSETQRNKGNFPGRFSGRQFSNSRSEMNVSTLELGDSALYLCASRATGNTEAFFGQGTRLTVV.

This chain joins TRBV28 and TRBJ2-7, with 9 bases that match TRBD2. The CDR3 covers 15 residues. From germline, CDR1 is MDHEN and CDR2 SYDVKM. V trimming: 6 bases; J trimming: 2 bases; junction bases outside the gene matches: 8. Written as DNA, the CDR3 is TGTGCCAGCAGCCATCCTAGCGGGACAGCCTACGAGCAGTACTTC. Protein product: CASSHPSGTAYEQYF.

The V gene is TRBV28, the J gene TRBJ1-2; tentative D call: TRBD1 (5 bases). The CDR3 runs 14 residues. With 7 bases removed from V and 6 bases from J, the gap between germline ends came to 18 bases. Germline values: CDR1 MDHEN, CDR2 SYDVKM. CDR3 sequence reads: CASTRLRQKDGYTF. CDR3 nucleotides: TGTGCCAGCACCCGCCTTAGACAGAAAGATGGCTACACCTTC.

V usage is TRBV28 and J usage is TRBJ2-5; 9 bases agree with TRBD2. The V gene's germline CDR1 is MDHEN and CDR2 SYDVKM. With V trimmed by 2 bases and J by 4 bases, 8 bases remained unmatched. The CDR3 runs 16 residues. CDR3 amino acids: CASSLGVAGVVETQYF. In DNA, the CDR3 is TGTGCCAGCAGTTTAGGGGTAGCGGGAGTAGTAGAGACCCAGTACTTC.

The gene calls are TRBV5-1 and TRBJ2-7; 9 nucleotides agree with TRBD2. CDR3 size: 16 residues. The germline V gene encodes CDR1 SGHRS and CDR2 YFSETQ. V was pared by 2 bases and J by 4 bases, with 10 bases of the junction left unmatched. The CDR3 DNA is TGCGCCAGCAGCTTAAGACTAGCGGAAGCCCGGTACGAGCAGTACTTC. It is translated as CASSLRLAEARYEQYF.

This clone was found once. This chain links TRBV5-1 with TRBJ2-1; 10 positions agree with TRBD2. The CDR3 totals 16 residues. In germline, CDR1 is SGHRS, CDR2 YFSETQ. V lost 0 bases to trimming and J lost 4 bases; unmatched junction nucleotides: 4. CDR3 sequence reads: CASSLAVAGGYNEQFF. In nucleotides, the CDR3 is TGCGCCAGCAGCTTGGCCGTAGCGGGAGGTTACAATGAGCAGTTCTTC.

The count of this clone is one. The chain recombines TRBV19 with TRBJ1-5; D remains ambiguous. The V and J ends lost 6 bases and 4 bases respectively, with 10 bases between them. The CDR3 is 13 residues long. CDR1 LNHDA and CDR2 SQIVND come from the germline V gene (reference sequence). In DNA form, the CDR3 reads TGTGCCAGTAGCTCCAACCTTAATCAGCCCCAGCATTTT. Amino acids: CASSSNLNQPQHF.